This T cell receptor (beta chain) was captured by sequencing in a study of memory CD4+ T cells and cytomegalovirus serostatus. Study observations and caveats: Each of 65 to 70 CMV-associated TCRbeta sequences occurred in one to five individuals.

The sort gate was single viable CD3+CD4+CD8-CD45RO+ cells for memory CD4+ T cells. Germline values: CDR1 KGHSH, CDR2 LQKENI. V lost 6 bases, J lost 5 bases, and 11 bases lay in between. This CDR3 is built from 12 residues. In the case of this clone: Its antigen is still unknown.

How the authors handled the data: After removing out-of-frame reads, around 2,100,000 distinct TCRbeta sequences remained. The data were produced by immunoSEQ multiplex PCR, yet TCRdb's version contains in-frame clones alone and is incomplete. V and J calls and clone size come straight from that table; D and trimming were deduced from the DNA. This sample has under 100,000 clones, with approximately 80% found just once. This chain links TRBV18 with TRBJ2-7; D unresolved. What was sequenced was memory CD4+ T cells from blood. The receptor was isolated from an adult in good health and CMV-seronegative. The CDR3 loop is CASSAGRDEQYF. The CDR3 coding sequence is TGTGCCAGCTCTGCCGGTCGTGACGAGCAGTACTTC.